The 10 T cell receptor beta chains presented below share a single source sample, sequenced in a study of blood T cell repertoires in COVID-19. Sequenced by immunoSEQ multiplex PCR; TCRdb stores in-frame clones only, minus some. Found here are approximately 55,000 clones, about 80% of them singletons; the top ten hold approximately 21%. The sequencing input was peripheral blood. Source of these receptors: a man younger than 45 with COVID-19, enrolled during active disease.

The chain employs TRBV20-1 and TRBJ1-2, with 12 bases that match TRBD1. From germline, CDR1 is DFQATT and CDR2 SNEGSKA (reference sequence). V was clipped by 3 bases and J by 3 bases; unmatched bases: 11. The CDR3 is 17 amino acids. The CDR3 DNA reads as TGCAGTGCTAGTTACGTGACGGGACAGGGGGCCTACTATGGCTACACCTTC. Its translation is CSASYVTGQGAYYGYTF.

This clone was picked up a small number of times. The chain recombines TRBV7-9 with TRBJ2-2, with D possibly matching TRBD2 (6 bases). With 3 bases removed from V and 6 bases from J, the gap between germline ends came to 11 bases. The CDR3 consists of 14 residues. CDR1 is SEHNR and CDR2 is FQNEAQ in the germline V gene (reference sequence). CDR3: CASSFSSVAGELFF. The CDR3, as DNA: TGTGCCAGCAGCTTTTCTAGCGTTGCCGGGGAGCTGTTTTTT.

The chain combines TRBV18 with TRBJ2-3, with TRBD2 as a possible D gene (5 bases). V lost 4 bases, J lost 5 bases, and 16 bases lay in between. The CDR3 loop spans 15 amino acids. Germline V gives CDR1 KGHSH, CDR2 LQKENI. CDR3 bases: TGTGCCAGCTCACTCCTAATACGGGCGGGAGATACGCAGTATTTT. This sequence encodes CASSLLIRAGDTQYF.

The chain uses TRBV9 and TRBJ2-2; a possible D gene is TRBD2 (6 bases). There are 15 residues in the CDR3. The germline V gene encodes CDR1 SGDLS and CDR2 YYNGEE. Trimming took 0 bases from V and 12 from J, leaving 18 bases between them. The CDR3 nucleotides are TGTGCCAGCAGCGTAGCTGGGGGGACTGGACAAAAGCTGTTTTTT. Translated, it gives CASSVAGGTGQKLFF.

The rearrangement uses TRBV21-1 and TRBJ2-2; the table's D gene call, TRBD1, was not cross checked with the DNA. TRBV21-1 represents a pseudogene. The CDR3 consists of 17 residues. CDR3 in amino acids: CASSKGRSDRGNGELFF. CDR3 DNA sequence: TGTGCCAGCAGCAAAGGGCGGTCGGACAGGGGGAACGGGGAGCTGTTTTTT.

The CDR3 nucleotides are TGTGCCAGCAGCTCCTACAGGAACAAGGTCTACGAGCAGTACTTC. Translating gives CASSSYRNKVYEQYF. This chain joins TRBV11-3 and TRBJ2-7, with D tentatively TRBD1 (5 bases). V was trimmed by 4 bases and J by 3 bases, leaving 16 bases between them. In germline, CDR1 is SGHNT, CDR2 YENEEA. The CDR3 is made up of 15 amino acids. Full variable domain (rest looked up from reference TRBV11-3 and TRBJ2-7): EAGVVQSPRYKIIEKKQPVAFWCNPISGHNTLYWYLQNLGQGPELLIRYENEEAVDDSQLPKDRFSAERLKGVDSTLKIQPAELGDSAVYLCASSSYRNKVYEQYFGPGTRLTVT.

The chain has TRBV20-1 and TRBJ1-1; unclear D gene. CDR3 length: 13 residues. V dropped 3 bases and J dropped 4 bases, with 12 bases sitting between them. Germline V gene lookup returns CDR1 DFQATT and CDR2 SNEGSKA (reference sequence). The CDR3 sequence: CSASFRGITEAFF. CDR3 nucleotide sequence: TGCAGTGCTAGTTTTCGGGGAATCACTGAAGCTTTCTTT.

This clone appeared once. The chain is built from TRBV29-1 and TRBJ2-2; TRBD1 matches 7 bases. After removal of 3 bases from V and 5 bases from J, the junction contained 6 bases not matched to a gene. The CDR3 has 14 residues. Germline CDR1 reads SQVTM; CDR2 reads ANQGSEA. CDR3 residues: CSVDIARGTGELFF. CDR3 DNA sequence: TGCAGCGTTGATATCGCCAGGGGGACCGGGGAGCTGTTTTTT.

This CDR3 is CASSPSGGAYGYTF. The CDR3 DNA sequence: TGTGCCAGCAGCCCGTCAGGGGGAGCCTATGGCTACACCTTC. This chain connects TRBV4-2 to TRBJ1-2; 7 bases map to TRBD1. Per germline, CDR1 LGHNA and CDR2 YNFKEQ. The CDR3 covers 14 residues. V trimming: 4 bases; J trimming: 4 bases; junction bases outside the gene matches: 6.

The chain uses TRBV9 and TRBJ2-2; 10 bases align to TRBD2. This CDR3 contains 15 residues. The V and J ends lost 3 bases and 5 bases, in that order; junction bases with no gene match: 4. The germline gives CDR1 SGDLS, CDR2 YYNGEE. CDR3 loop: CASSEGSGGTGELFF. The DNA of the CDR3 is TGTGCCAGCAGCGAGGGTAGCGGGGGGACCGGGGAGCTGTTTTTT.